The rows below give T cell receptor beta chains drawn from one sample of a study of blood T cell repertoires in COVID-19. Using immunoSEQ multiplex PCR, the repertoire was profiled, and TCRdb retains in-frame clones only, with some absent. Among some 350,000 clones, around 90% were seen once, and the ten largest hold less than 3.5%. Sequenced input: peripheral blood. The receptors come from a human donor in a cohort sampled during active COVID-19. Each CDR3 is given with its conserved first and last residue. The D gene is left open where the match is weak. Only some rows state a clone size, as once, few, many or a class for expanded clones.

size,V,length,D,J,CDR3,DNA
-,TRBV18,15,-,TRBJ1-1,CASSPTDTMNTEAFF,TGTGCCAGCTCACCTACTGACACAATGAACACTGAAGCTTTCTTT
-,TRBV5-1,15,TRBD1,TRBJ1-5,CASSPTTGDAQPQHF,TGCGCCAGCAGCCCCACTACAGGGGACGCCCAGCCCCAGCATTTT
-,TRBV7-9,14,-,TRBJ2-2,CASSNPQVTGELFF,TGTGCCAGCAGCAACCCACAGGTCACCGGGGAGCTGTTTTTT
-,TRBV10-1,16,TRBD2,TRBJ2-3,CASSRKAGGPGDTQYF,TGCGCCAGCAGTAGAAAAGCGGGAGGGCCCGGAGATACGCAGTATTTT
-,TRBV11-3,16,TRBD2,TRBJ2-5,CASSPGTSGVQETQYF,TGTGCCAGCAGCCCCGGGACTAGCGGGGTCCAAGAGACCCAGTACTTC
-,TRBV5-1,14,TRBD1,TRBJ2-3,CASSVTGGTDTQYF,TGCGCCAGCAGCGTGACAGGGGGCACAGATACGCAGTATTTT
once,TRBV3-1/TRBV3-2,13,TRBD1,TRBJ2-3,CASSRQGPDTQYF,TGTGCCAGCAGCCGACAGGGGCCAGATACGCAGTATTTT
-,TRBV7-9,15,-,TRBJ1-2,CASSGGQLQPDGYTF,TGTGCCAGCAGCGGAGGACAGCTACAACCCGATGGCTACACCTTC
-,TRBV28,13,TRBD1,TRBJ1-2,CATRDRVQGGYTF,TGTGCCACCAGGGACAGAGTGCAGGGAGGCTACACCTTC
-,TRBV30,15,TRBD1,TRBJ2-7,CAWSGRTGWTYEQYF,TGTGCCTGGAGCGGAAGGACAGGGTGGACCTACGAGCAGTACTTC
-,TRBV5-1,16,TRBD1,TRBJ2-3,CASSPRGQGGTDTQYF,TGCGCCAGCAGCCCCCGAGGACAGGGTGGAACAGATACGCAGTATTTT
-,TRBV6-5,15,-,TRBJ1-1,CASSPLGRVGTEAFF,TGTGCCAGCAGCCCCCTAGGCAGGGTGGGCACTGAAGCTTTCTTT
-,TRBV6-5,13,-,TRBJ1-1,CASRKGQNTEAFF,TGTGCCAGCAGAAAGGGACAGAACACTGAAGCTTTCTTT
-,TRBV2,15,-,TRBJ2-7,CASSEAPQGFYEQYF,TGTGCCAGCAGTGAAGCCCCCCAGGGGTTTTACGAGCAGTACTTC
-,TRBV29-1,12,-,TRBJ1-5,CSAGSGGQPQHF,TGCAGCGCCGGTTCCGGGGGTCAGCCCCAGCATTTT
few,TRBV6-4,14,-,TRBJ2-3,CASSEGTSTDTQYF,TGTGCCAGCAGTGAGGGGACTAGCACAGATACGCAGTATTTT